Each of the 14 T cell receptor beta chains below was sequenced from the same sample in a study of control samples from healthy donors and cancer patients. Repertoires were generated with immunoSEQ multiplex PCR, while TCRdb's copy carries only in-frame clones and drops some. The table has under 200,000 clones, more than 85% seen once. The sequenced sample was blood. These receptor sequences come from a woman between 25 and 40 years old in good health.

The gene calls are TRBV28 and TRBJ2-5; no clear D gene. The V gene lost 3 bases and the J gene lost 2 bases, with 10 bases spanning the gap. The CDR3 is made up of 14 amino acids. The germline CDR1 and CDR2 sequences are MDHEN and SYDVKM. The CDR3 here is CASSFAGFQETQYF. The CDR3 bases are TGTGCCAGCAGTTTCGCCGGGTTTCAAGAGACCCAGTACTTC. The complete variable domain, with remaining parts taken from reference TRBV28 and TRBJ2-5, reads DVKVTQSSRYLVKRTGEKVFLECVQDMDHENMFWYRQDPGLGLRLIYFSYDVKMKEKGDIPEGYSVSREKKERFSLILESASTNQTSMYLCASSFAGFQETQYFGPGTRLLVL.

This clone appeared a few times. The chain recombines TRBV18 with TRBJ1-5; D unclear. The CDR3 length is 13 residues. V shed 2 bases and J shed 6 bases, with 8 bases lying between them. Germline CDR1 is KGHSH and CDR2 is LQKENI. The chain's CDR3 is CASSPGFGQPQHF. The CDR3 bases are TGTGCCAGCTCACCAGGGTTCGGTCAGCCCCAGCATTTT.

The rearrangement joins TRBV3-1 (or the pseudogene TRBV3-2) to TRBJ2-6; D remains ambiguous. V was pared by 1 base and J by 2 bases, with 6 bases between. CDR3 length: 15 amino acids. CDR1 and CDR2 (germline): LGHDT, YNNKEL (reference sequence). The CDR3 is CASSQGTAGANVLTF. Written as DNA, the CDR3 is TGTGCCAGCAGCCAAGGTACAGCTGGGGCCAACGTCCTGACTTTC.

This clone appeared a single time. This sequence joins TRBV30 and TRBJ2-1; weak D call: TRBD1 (6 bases). CDR1 is GTSNPN and CDR2 is SVGIG in the germline V gene (reference sequence). The CDR3 has 14 residues. Trimming took off 2 bases at V and 1 base at J, with 9 bases between the two ends. The CDR3 region is CAWSLDRSYNEQFF. CDR3 DNA sequence: TGTGCCTGGAGTTTGGACAGATCCTACAATGAGCAGTTCTTC. Complete variable domain (other parts from reference TRBV30 and TRBJ2-1): SQTIHQWPATLVQPVGSPLSLECTVEGTSNPNLYWYRQAAGRGLQLLFYSVGIGQISSEVPQNLSASRPQDRQFILSSKKLLLSDSGFYLCAWSLDRSYNEQFFGPGTRLTVL.

The J gene is TRBJ2-7, the V gene TRBV6-5, with D perhaps matching TRBD2 (5 bases). This CDR3 comprises 14 residues. V was pared by 6 bases and J by 6 bases, with 18 bases between. The germline V gene encodes CDR1 MNHEY and CDR2 SVGAGI. The DNA for the CDR3 is TGTGCCAGCAGCCGTACTCGAGAGGGCGGCGAGCAGTACTTC. As protein: CASSRTREGGEQYF.

The rearrangement links TRBV5-6 to TRBJ1-1; D not resolved. The CDR3 contains 15 residues. Germline V gene data show CDR1 as SGHDT and CDR2 as YYEEEE. The V end was cut by 4 bases, the J end by 1 base, with 14 bases between. CDR3 in amino acids: CASSGWREGNTEAFF. CDR3 nucleotides: TGTGCCAGCAGCGGGTGGCGGGAGGGGAACACTGAAGCTTTCTTT.

The chain recombines TRBV27 with TRBJ1-3, with 8 bases fitting TRBD1. Looked up from germline, CDR1 is MNHEY and CDR2 is SMNVEV (reference sequence). The CDR3 length is 15 residues. V lost 5 bases and J lost 2; bases outside the gene matches: 5. The CDR3 DNA reads TGTGCCAGCAGTCCCCGGACAGGGACTGGAAACACCATATATTTT. Its translation: CASSPRTGTGNTIYF.

This chain links TRBV30 with TRBJ1-2; D is undetermined. CDR3 length: 11 residues. Trimming took 4 bases from V and 6 from J, leaving 9 bases between them. Germline assignment: CDR1 GTSNPN and CDR2 SVGIG (reference sequence). Here the CDR3 DNA reads TGTGCCTGGAAGGGTAGGGATGGCTACACCTTC. It translates to CAWKGRDGYTF.

The chain carries TRBV28 and TRBJ2-7; TRBD1 matches at 7 bases. V shed 5 bases, J shed 7 bases, and the junction held 8 bases outside the gene matches. Germline V CDR1 and CDR2: MDHEN, SYDVKM. There are 13 residues in the CDR3. DNA of the CDR3: TGTGCCAGCAGTAGTACTCCCAGGGGGGAGCAGTACTTC. Translation: CASSSTPRGEQYF. Full variable domain (rest looked up from reference TRBV28 and TRBJ2-7): DVKVTQSSRYLVKRTGEKVFLECVQDMDHENMFWYRQDPGLGLRLIYFSYDVKMKEKGDIPEGYSVSREKKERFSLILESASTNQTSMYLCASSSTPRGEQYFGPGTRLTVT.

J is TRBJ2-3 and V is TRBV21-1; TRBD2 is the table's D call, not checked against the DNA. TRBV21-1 is a known pseudogene. This CDR3 comprises 15 residues. The CDR3 DNA follows: TGTGCCAGCAGCAAAAGACCGGGAGGCACAGATACGCAGTATTTT. It yields the protein CASSKRPGGTDTQYF.

Only one count was recorded for this clone. This chain uses TRBV28 with TRBJ1-1; D gene ambiguous. There are 13 residues in the CDR3. The germline CDR1 and CDR2 sequences are MDHEN and SYDVKM. Trimming pared 6 bases from V and 2 bases from J, leaving 10 bases between. DNA for the CDR3: TGTGCCAGCAGCCGAGCCAGCAACACTGAAGCTTTCTTT. This encodes CASSRASNTEAFF.

The chain combines TRBV5-6 with TRBJ2-2, with D possibly matching TRBD1 (5 bases). The ends were cut back, 0 bases at V and 5 bases at J, with 5 bases in the middle. CDR3 size: 13 residues. From germline, CDR1 is SGHDT and CDR2 YYEEEE. Here the CDR3 reads CASSLDRTGELFF. Written as DNA, the CDR3 is TGTGCCAGCAGCTTGGACAGGACCGGGGAGCTGTTTTTT.

This chain uses TRBV10-3 with TRBJ2-1; 11 bases fit TRBD2. Germline V gives CDR1 ENHRY, CDR2 SYGVKD. The V segment lost 0 bases and the J segment 6 bases; nucleotides outside the gene matches: 7. The CDR3 runs to 17 residues. In nucleotides, the CDR3 is TGTGCCATCAGTGAGTCGACAACTAGCGGGAGTAGCAATGAGCAGTTCTTC. This translates into CAISESTTSGSSNEQFF.

This chain connects TRBV4-1 to TRBJ2-1, with D tentatively TRBD1 or TRBD2 (5 bases each). CDR3 length: 15 residues. The germline V gene has CDR1 MGHRA and CDR2 YSYEKL. V was pared by 1 base and J by 0 bases, with 7 bases between. CDR3 region: CASSQAGSSYNEQFF. The CDR3 DNA sequence: TGCGCCAGCAGCCAAGCAGGGAGCTCCTACAATGAGCAGTTCTTC.